This T cell receptor beta chain was identified in a study of blood T cell repertoires in COVID-19. Study-wide context: The samples span acute and convalescent COVID-19 from the United States, Italy and Spain. PBMCs, B-cell-depleted T cells, or T cells were the source of the cDNA or gDNA that made up the material.

Here immunoSEQ multiplex PCR was the method, and the copy in TCRdb shows in-frame clones only, minus some. This sample has around 70,000 clones, with 70% to 85% found just once. V shed 2 bases and J shed 6 bases, with 14 bases lying between them. The length of the CDR3 is 14 residues. The chain couples TRBV23-1 to TRBJ2-7; TRBD1 is a possible D gene (6 bases). TRBV23-1 is annotated as an ORF whose role is uncertain. The sequence was obtained from a man in his sixties with active or convalescent COVID-19. Sequenced: peripheral blood. This chain's CDR3 is CASSQPGQGIEQYF. The CDR3, as DNA: TGCGCCAGCAGTCAACCGGGACAAGGGATCGAGCAGTACTTC.